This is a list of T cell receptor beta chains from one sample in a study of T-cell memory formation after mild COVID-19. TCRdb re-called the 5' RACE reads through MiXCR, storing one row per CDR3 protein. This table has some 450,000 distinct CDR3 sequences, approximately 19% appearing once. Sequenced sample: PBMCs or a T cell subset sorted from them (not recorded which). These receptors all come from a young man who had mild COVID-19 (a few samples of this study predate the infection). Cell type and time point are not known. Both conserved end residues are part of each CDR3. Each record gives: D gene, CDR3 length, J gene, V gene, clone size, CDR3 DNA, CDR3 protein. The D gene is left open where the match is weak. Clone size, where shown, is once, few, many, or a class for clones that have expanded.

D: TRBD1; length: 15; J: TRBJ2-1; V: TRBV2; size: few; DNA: TGTGCCAGCGGGCGGGACAGGGGGCTTGGCAATGAGCAGTTCTTC; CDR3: CASGRDRGLGNEQFF
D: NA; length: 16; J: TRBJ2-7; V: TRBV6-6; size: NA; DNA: TGTGCCAGCAGCCCCTCGTGGAAACTAGGCGGCTACGAGCAGTACTTC; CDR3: CASSPSWKLGGYEQYF
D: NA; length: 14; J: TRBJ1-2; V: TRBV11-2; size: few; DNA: TGTGCCAGCAGCTTAGCGCGGACAGACTATGGCTACACCTTC; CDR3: CASSLARTDYGYTF
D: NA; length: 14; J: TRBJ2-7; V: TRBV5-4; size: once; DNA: TGTGCCAGCAGATTGGGAGGGACACTCGGCGAGCAGTACTTC; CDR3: CASRLGGTLGEQYF
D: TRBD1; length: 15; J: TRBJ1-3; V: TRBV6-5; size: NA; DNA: TGTGCCAGCAGTTACGATTGGACAGGGATACACACCATATATTTT; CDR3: CASSYDWTGIHTIYF
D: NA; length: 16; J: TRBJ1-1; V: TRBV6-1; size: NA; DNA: TGTGCCAGCAGTCCCCCGGGCGCGGGGCATAGCACTGAAGCTTTCTTT; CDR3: CASSPPGAGHSTEAFF
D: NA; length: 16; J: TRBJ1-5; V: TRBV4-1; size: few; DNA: TGCGCCAGCAGCCTGATCGGGACGGACGACAATCAGCCCCAGCATTTT; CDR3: CASSLIGTDDNQPQHF
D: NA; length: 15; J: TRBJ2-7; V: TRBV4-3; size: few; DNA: TGCGCCAGCAGCCAAGACTACCGGGACATCCACGAGCAGTACTTC; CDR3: CASSQDYRDIHEQYF
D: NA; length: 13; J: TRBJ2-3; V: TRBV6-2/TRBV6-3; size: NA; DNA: TGTGCCACCCGCGGCAGGGGCGGAGATACGCAGTATTTT; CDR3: CATRGRGGDTQYF
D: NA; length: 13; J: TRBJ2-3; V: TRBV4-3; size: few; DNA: TGCGCCAGCAGCCAAGAGTACACAGATACGCAGTATTTT; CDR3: CASSQEYTDTQYF
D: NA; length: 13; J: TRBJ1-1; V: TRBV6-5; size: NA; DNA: TGTGCCAGCAGTTCCCCAGGCGACACTGAAGCTTTCTTT; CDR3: CASSSPGDTEAFF
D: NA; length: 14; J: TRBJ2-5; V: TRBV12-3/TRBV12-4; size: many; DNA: TGTGCCAGCAGTTCACAGGGGGGGCTGGAGACCCAGTACTTC; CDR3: CASSSQGGLETQYF
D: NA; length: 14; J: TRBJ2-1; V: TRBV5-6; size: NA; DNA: TGTGCCAGCCACGAGCGGGACAGTTACAATGAGCAGTTCTTC; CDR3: CASHERDSYNEQFF